The source of this TCR beta chain is a study of T cell responses to AZD1222 COVID-19 vaccine. General study results and limits: Baseline antibody screening turned up just a handful of seropositive AZD1222 recipients. The donors showed a predominance of white British ancestry and of females, with possible underestimation of clonal diversity.

Comments on this clone: No antigen is known for it.

CDR3 length: 13 residues. Germline CDR1 reads SNHLY; CDR2 reads FYNNEI. The V gene lost 6 bases and the J gene lost 4 bases, with 9 bases spanning the gap. Method: immunoSEQ multiplex PCR; TCRdb's copy keeps in-frame clones and lacks some. Of about 120,000 clones listed, approximately 90% were seen once; the top ten hold approximately 1.5%. Sample: peripheral blood, taken on day 0 of AZD1222 vaccination. The chain employs TRBV2 and TRBJ1-4; D unresolved. The clonotype originates from an adult in good health. The CDR3 here is CASRAGNNEKLFF. As DNA, the CDR3 is TGTGCCAGCAGAGCGGGCAATAATGAAAAACTGTTTTTT.